The clone carrying this T cell receptor beta chain occurred a few times. What it binds is unknown. The germline V gene has CDR1 MDHEN and CDR2 SYDVKM. V lost 7 bases to trimming and J lost 2 bases, with 15 bases between them. This CDR3 is 14 amino acids long. The protocol was immunoSEQ multiplex PCR, while the TCRdb copy is restricted to in-frame clones and leaves out a portion. The repertoire holds about 32,000 clones, with roughly a third as singletons. The source of the sample is a study of PD-L1 blockade in urothelial cancer. At the level of the study: Tumor samples showed a median count of roughly 1,400 T cells.

Study-level points and caveats: For durable-benefit patients, tumor-associated blood clones expanded more at 3 weeks.

Each patient's cancer was a locally advanced or metastatic urothelial carcinoma. The sample was tumor tissue, taken before atezolizumab (anti-PD-L1) treatment. This sequence was found in a man between 60 and 70 years old with urothelial cancer. The V and J genes are TRBV28 and TRBJ2-7; unclear D gene. This CDR3 reads CASIHSLPPYEQYF. The DNA of the CDR3 is TGTGCCAGCATCCATAGCCTCCCTCCCTACGAGCAGTACTTC. Together with reference TRBV28 and TRBJ2-7, the CDR3 gives the full variable domain: DVKVTQSSRYLVKRTGEKVFLECVQDMDHENMFWYRQDPGLGLRLIYFSYDVKMKEKGDIPEGYSVSREKKERFSLILESASTNQTSMYLCASIHSLPPYEQYFGPGTRLTVT.